This T cell receptor (beta chain) was identified in a study of blood T cell repertoires in COVID-19. On the study more broadly: There were acute and convalescent COVID-19 samples, and they came from the United States, Italy and Spain. Sources were T cells, B-cell-depleted T cells, or PBMCs; the material itself was cDNA or gDNA.

Seattle cases were enrolled at active infection and followed longitudinally. This CDR3 is built from 15 residues. With 0 bases clipped from V and 7 bases from J, the junction kept 5 bases outside the gene matches. The V gene's germline CDR1 is SSHAT and CDR2 FNYEAQ (reference sequence). Original handling: Researchers report that nucleated cell counts were estimated from reference gene primer amplification. The method was immunoSEQ multiplex PCR; TCRdb's version includes in-frame clones alone and lacks a portion of them. V, J and clone size reflect that table, while D and trimming were determined from the DNA. The sample carries approximately 290,000 clones, about 80% recorded once.

Sequenced material: peripheral blood. This clonotype originated in a person in their 70s with COVID-19, enrolled during active disease. This chain links TRBV7-7 with TRBJ2-1, with 8 bases matching TRBD2. Written as DNA, the CDR3 is TGTGCCAGCAGCTTAGCAGCGGGACTAGGGAATGAGCAGTTCTTC. Its translation is CASSLAAGLGNEQFF.